This is a list of T cell receptor beta chains from one sample in a study of blood T cell repertoires in COVID-19. The assay was immunoSEQ multiplex PCR, and TCRdb's table has in-frame clones only and misses some. Of about 55,000 clones in the sample, more than 70% were seen once. The sequenced sample was peripheral blood. All receptors come from a man between 60 and 75 years old with active COVID-19. Each CDR3 is given with its conserved first and last residue. Each record gives: J gene, V gene, clone size, D gene, CDR3 DNA, CDR3 protein. The D gene is left open where the match is weak. Only some rows state a clone size, as once, few, many or a class for expanded clones.

>TRBJ1-5|TRBV2|NA|TRBD1
TGTGCCAGCAATGACAGGGCCGGTCAGCCCCAGCATTTT
CASNDRAGQPQHF
>TRBJ2-7|TRBV10-3|NA|TRBD2
TGTGCCATCATGGGAGGGGAGATCTCCTACGAGCAGTACTTC
CAIMGGEISYEQYF
>TRBJ1-1|TRBV6-6|NA|NA
TGTGCCAGCAGTCTACAGGGGAACACTGAAGCTTTCTTT
CASSLQGNTEAFF
>TRBJ2-3|TRBV24-1|NA|NA
TGTGCCACCAGTGACTCCCAGGGTTATACGCAGTATTTT
CATSDSQGYTQYF
>TRBJ1-3|TRBV27|NA|NA
TGTGCCAGCAGTTTTAGGGGGACTGGAAACACCATATATTTT
CASSFRGTGNTIYF
>TRBJ2-5|TRBV7-9|NA|NA
TGTGCCAGCAGAGACAGGCCAGGGACCCAGTACTTC
CASRDRPGTQYF
>TRBJ1-1|TRBV19|NA|NA
TGTGCCAGTAGTATGGGGCATCCGGGCACTGAAGCTTTCTTT
CASSMGHPGTEAFF
>TRBJ2-5|TRBV5-1|NA|NA
TGCGCCAGCAAACTCCAAGAGACCCAGTACTTC
CASKLQETQYF
>TRBJ2-1|TRBV28|once|NA
TGTGCCAGCACCCGAGGCTCCTACAATGAGCAGTTCTTC
CASTRGSYNEQFF
>TRBJ2-5|TRBV24-1|NA|NA
TGTGCCACCCAAGGCAGGGAAGAGACCCAGTACTTC
CATQGREETQYF
>TRBJ1-1|TRBV6-6|once|TRBD1
TGTGCCAGCAGTACCGGGACAGCAATTAACACTGAAGCTTTCTTT
CASSTGTAINTEAFF
>TRBJ1-2|TRBV11-2|NA|NA
TGTGCCAGCAGCTTAGCACAGGACTATGGCTACACCTTC
CASSLAQDYGYTF
>TRBJ2-5|TRBV7-3|NA|NA
TGTGCCAGCAGCCGACAGGCCGAAGAGACCCAGTACTTC
CASSRQAEETQYF
>TRBJ2-3|TRBV18|NA|TRBD1
TGTGCCAGCTCCCAAACCGGGACAGGAGTATTCACAGATACGCAGTATTTT
CASSQTGTGVFTDTQYF
>TRBJ1-2|TRBV2|NA|TRBD1
TGTGCCAGCAGCGGGACAGTTTCTAACTATGGCTACACCTTC
CASSGTVSNYGYTF
>TRBJ1-6|TRBV14|NA|NA
TGTGCCAGCAGCCAAGCCCCAGGTTATAATTCACCCCTCCACTTT
CASSQAPGYNSPLHF
>TRBJ2-7|TRBV5-1|NA|NA
TGCGCCAGCAGCAGCCAAATGAGCCGGGACAACGAGCAGTACTTC
CASSSQMSRDNEQYF
>TRBJ2-1|TRBV2|NA|NA
TGTGCCAGCAGTGAAATTGCTAGCTACAATGAGCAGTTCTTC
CASSEIASYNEQFF
>TRBJ1-6|TRBV6-5|NA|TRBD1
TGTGCCAGCAGTTCCGGGACAGGACATAATTCACCCCTCCACTTT
CASSSGTGHNSPLHF
>TRBJ2-1|TRBV3-1/TRBV3-2|NA|TRBD1
TGTGCCAGCAGCCCTAGTCCGGGACAGGGGTCCTACAATGAGCAGTTCTTC
CASSPSPGQGSYNEQFF
>TRBJ2-1|TRBV11-1|NA|NA
TGTGCCAGCACCCTTAAACGCAGCTCCTACAATGAGCAGTTCTTC
CASTLKRSSYNEQFF
>TRBJ2-2|TRBV7-6|NA|TRBD2
TGTGCCAGCAGCAAACAAAAGACTAGCGGGACGGACGGGGAGCTGTTTTTT
CASSKQKTSGTDGELFF
>TRBJ2-5|TRBV30|NA|NA
TGTGCCTCGATTTTCGGACAGTCCCAAGAGACCCAGTACTTC
CASIFGQSQETQYF
>TRBJ2-1|TRBV3-1/TRBV3-2|NA|TRBD1
TGTGCCAGCAGCCGAGAAGACAGGGGAATTTTCTTC
CASSREDRGIFF
>TRBJ2-7|TRBV5-1|NA|NA
TGCGCCAGCAGCTTGGGCAGCTCCTACGAGCAGTACTTC
CASSLGSSYEQYF
>TRBJ2-3|TRBV19|NA|TRBD2
TGTGCCAGTAGTAAGGGACTAGCGTTTACAGATACGCAGTATTTT
CASSKGLAFTDTQYF
>TRBJ2-3|TRBV4-1|NA|TRBD2
TGCGCCAGCAGCCGGACTAGCGGGAACACAGATACGCAGTATTTT
CASSRTSGNTDTQYF
>TRBJ2-7|TRBV7-2|once|TRBD2
TGTGCCAGCAGCGGGGGGACTAGAGACGAGCAGTACTTC
CASSGGTRDEQYF